This TCR beta chain was sequenced for a study of blood T cells in healthy people across ages. Regarding the study as a whole: Naive and antigen-experienced cells were not separated, limiting conclusive comparison.

Through a sample-barcoded 5' primer and a J-beta primer mix, a second PCR was run for 7 to 11 cycles. Template switching added a 12-random-nucleotide identifier to every cDNA molecule. MiXCR, applied by TCRdb to the 5' RACE reads, yields one record per CDR3 protein. The sample has roughly 1,100,000 distinct CDR3 sequences, roughly a quarter seen once; the top ten hold approximately 0.7%. V was clipped by 7 bases and J by 6 bases; unmatched bases: 5. The CDR3 spans 13 residues. Germline V gene lookup returns CDR1 KGHDR and CDR2 SFDVKD. Turning to this clonotype: Antigen unknown.

A further study also used this sample, focusing on T cells of mothers and their children.

The source is a girl aged 2-9 years in good health. Sequencing used blood. The V call is TRBV24-1, the J call TRBJ2-7; 10 bases map to TRBD1. The CDR3 coding sequence is TGTGCCACCAGGGGGACAGGGGACAGCGAGCAGTACTTC. Protein: CATRGTGDSEQYF.